Shown below are 11 T cell receptor beta chains from a single sample sequenced in a study of T cell responses to AZD1222 COVID-19 vaccine. The protocol was immunoSEQ multiplex PCR, while the TCRdb copy is restricted to in-frame clones and leaves out a portion. The sample has over 100,000 clones; roughly nine tenths are singletons. The material sequenced was peripheral blood, taken on day 0 of AZD1222 vaccination. These receptor sequences come from an adult in good health.

The chain uses TRBV3-1 (or the pseudogene TRBV3-2) and TRBJ1-2, with 9 bases matching TRBD1. The J segment lost 7 bases and the V segment lost 2 bases, leaving 11 bases of the junction unmatched. CDR1 and CDR2 from the germline V gene are LGHDT and YNNKEL (reference sequence). CDR3 length: 16 amino acids. The CDR3 loop is CASSQYLDRGRSGYTF. The CDR3 DNA reads as TGTGCCAGCAGCCAATATCTGGACAGGGGAAGGAGTGGCTACACCTTC.

This sequence joins TRBV7-9 and TRBJ2-5, with D maybe TRBD2 (6 bases). V lost 0 bases and J 6 bases, leaving 11 bases between the germline ends. From germline, CDR1 is SEHNR and CDR2 FQNEAQ (reference sequence). This CDR3 is 14 amino acids long. The CDR3 sequence is CASSLAMGGKTQYF. The CDR3 region has the DNA TGTGCCAGCAGCTTAGCGATGGGGGGTAAGACCCAGTACTTC.

The chain uses TRBV12-3 or TRBV12-4 and TRBJ1-1, with no clear D. The length of the CDR3 is 13 residues. Between the trimmed V and J ends, which lost 2 bases and 1 base, there was a span of 5 bases. DNA for the CDR3: TGTGCCAGCAGTTTAATGGAGAACACTGAAGCTTTCTTT. Residues: CASSLMENTEAFF.

The chain combines TRBV24-1 with TRBJ1-5; D call uncertain. V lost 4 bases and J 1 base, leaving 7 bases between the germline ends. The CDR3 is made up of 14 amino acids. The germline gives CDR1 KGHDR, CDR2 SFDVKD. CDR3 nucleotide sequence: TGTGCCACCAGTGAGCCCGGAAGCAATCAGCCCCAGCATTTT. Translating gives CATSEPGSNQPQHF.

The chain couples TRBV18 to TRBJ2-3; D might be TRBD1 (6 bases). Germline CDR1 reads KGHSH; CDR2 reads LQKENI. The CDR3 totals 14 residues. V lost 2 bases and J 1 base, leaving 7 bases between the germline ends. The CDR3, as DNA: TGTGCCAGCTCACCAGGACAGCGCACAGATACGCAGTATTTT. This gives the protein CASSPGQRTDTQYF.

V and J are TRBV27 and TRBJ2-7; 9 bases fit TRBD1. The CDR3 runs 16 residues. With V trimmed by 2 bases and J by 6 bases, 11 bases remained unmatched. In germline, CDR1 is MNHEY, CDR2 SMNVEV (reference sequence). In DNA, the CDR3 is TGTGCCAGCAGTTTACTTCGACAGGGGGGACCTGGCGAGCAGTACTTC. As protein: CASSLLRQGGPGEQYF.

The rearrangement joins TRBV5-8 to TRBJ1-2; D perhaps matches TRBD1 (5 bases). The CDR3 consists of 14 residues. Germline CDR1 SGHTS, CDR2 YDEGEE. V gave up 2 bases and J gave up 5 bases, with 13 bases separating them. CDR3 sequence: CASSFDRGGYGYTF. For the CDR3, the DNA is TGTGCCAGCAGCTTCGACCGGGGCGGTTATGGCTACACCTTC.

The chain carries TRBV28 and TRBJ2-5; 7 nucleotides match TRBD1. This CDR3 comprises 15 residues. Looked up from germline, CDR1 is MDHEN and CDR2 is SYDVKM. Trimming at V came to 2 bases and at J to 5 bases, leaving 8 bases not matched to a gene. The CDR3 loop reads CASSLPNRGLETQYF. The CDR3 DNA reads TGTGCCAGCAGTTTACCCAACAGGGGTTTGGAGACCCAGTACTTC.

This chain uses TRBV3-1 (or the pseudogene TRBV3-2) with TRBJ1-3; no clear D. Germline lookup yields CDR1 LGHDT and CDR2 YNNKEL (reference sequence). The V end lost 3 bases, the J end lost 0 bases, and 12 bases lay between the germline ends. CDR3 size: 16 residues. The CDR3 reads CASSHIGRNSGNTIYF. CDR3 sequence (DNA): TGTGCCAGCAGCCATATAGGACGGAACTCTGGAAACACCATATATTTT.

This clone turned up a few times. DNA for the CDR3: TGTGCCAGCAGTTTGACAGGGGACTACGAGCAGTACTTC. It is translated as CASSLTGDYEQYF. The chain employs TRBV12-3 or TRBV12-4 and TRBJ2-7, with 8 positions matching TRBD1. The CDR3 is made up of 13 amino acids. Trimming took 3 bases from V and 3 from J; bases not matched to a gene: 1.

This clone was counted only a few times. The genes are TRBV19 and TRBJ2-2; the match to TRBD1 covers 8 bases. CDR3 length: 14 residues. The V and J ends lost 9 bases and 3 bases, in that order; junction bases with no gene match: 6. CDR1 is LNHDA, CDR2 SQIVND, per germline (reference sequence). The DNA for the CDR3 is TGTGCCAGCAGACCGACAGGGGACACCGGGGAGCTGTTTTTT. As protein: CASRPTGDTGELFF.